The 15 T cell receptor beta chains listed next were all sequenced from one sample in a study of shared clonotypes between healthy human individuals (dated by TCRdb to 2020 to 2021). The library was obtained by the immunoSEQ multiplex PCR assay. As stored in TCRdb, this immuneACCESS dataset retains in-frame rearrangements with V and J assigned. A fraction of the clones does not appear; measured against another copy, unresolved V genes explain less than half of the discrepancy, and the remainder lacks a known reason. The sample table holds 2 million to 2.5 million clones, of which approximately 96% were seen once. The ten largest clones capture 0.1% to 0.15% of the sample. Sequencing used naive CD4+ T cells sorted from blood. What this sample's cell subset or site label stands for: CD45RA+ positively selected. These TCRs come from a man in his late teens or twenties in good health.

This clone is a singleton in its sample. DNA for the CDR3: TGTGCCATCAGTGACTCCACTCCCGAGACCCAGTACTTC. Its protein is CAISDSTPETQYF. The chain is built from TRBV10-3 and TRBJ2-5; no clear D. Germline assignment: CDR1 ENHRY and CDR2 SYGVKD. Between the trimmed V and J ends, which lost 3 bases and 5 bases, there was a span of 10 bases. CDR3 length: 13 amino acids.

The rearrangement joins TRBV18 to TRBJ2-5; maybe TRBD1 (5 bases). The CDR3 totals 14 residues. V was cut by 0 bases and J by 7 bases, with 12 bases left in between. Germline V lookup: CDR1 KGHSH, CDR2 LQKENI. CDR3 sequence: CASSPPAREGTQYF. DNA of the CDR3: TGTGCCAGCTCACCACCCGCCAGGGAAGGGACCCAGTACTTC.

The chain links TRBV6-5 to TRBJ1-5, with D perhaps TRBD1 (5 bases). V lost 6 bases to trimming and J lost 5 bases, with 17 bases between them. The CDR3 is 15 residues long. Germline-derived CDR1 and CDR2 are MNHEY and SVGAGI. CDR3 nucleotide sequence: TGTGCCAGCAGCCGAGGGTGGGGGTCCGATCAGCCCCAGCATTTT. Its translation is CASSRGWGSDQPQHF.

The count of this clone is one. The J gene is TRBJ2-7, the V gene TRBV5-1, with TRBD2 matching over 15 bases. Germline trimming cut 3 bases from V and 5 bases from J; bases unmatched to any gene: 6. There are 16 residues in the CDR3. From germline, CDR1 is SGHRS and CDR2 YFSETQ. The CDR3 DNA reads TGCGCCAGCAGCTGGACTAGCGGGGGGGCTTCGCACGAGCAGTACTTC. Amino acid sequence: CASSWTSGGASHEQYF.

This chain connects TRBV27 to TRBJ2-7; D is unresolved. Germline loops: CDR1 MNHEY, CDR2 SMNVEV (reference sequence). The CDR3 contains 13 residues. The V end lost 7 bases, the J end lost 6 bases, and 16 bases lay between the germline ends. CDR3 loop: CASNQWGSGEQYF. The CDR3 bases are TGTGCCAGCAACCAGTGGGGTTCCGGCGAGCAGTACTTC.

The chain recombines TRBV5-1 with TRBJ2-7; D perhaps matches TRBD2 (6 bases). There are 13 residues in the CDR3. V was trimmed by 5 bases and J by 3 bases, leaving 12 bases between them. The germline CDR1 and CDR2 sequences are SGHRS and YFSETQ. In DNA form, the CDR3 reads TGCGCCAGCAGTCGGGGGAACAACTACGAGCAGTACTTC. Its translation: CASSRGNNYEQYF. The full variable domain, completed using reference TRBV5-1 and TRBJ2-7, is KAGVTQTPRYLIKTRGQQVTLSCSPISGHRSVSWYQQTPGQGLQFLFEYFSETQRNKGNFPGRFSGRQFSNSRSEMNVSTLELGDSALYLCASSRGNNYEQYFGPGTRLTVT.

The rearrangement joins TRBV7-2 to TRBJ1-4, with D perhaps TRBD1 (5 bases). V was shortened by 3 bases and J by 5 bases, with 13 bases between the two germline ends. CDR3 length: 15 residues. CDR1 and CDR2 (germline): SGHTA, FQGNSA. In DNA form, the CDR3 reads TGTGCCAGCAGCTTGGACGGGACGGTCAATGAAAAACTGTTTTTT. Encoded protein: CASSLDGTVNEKLFF.

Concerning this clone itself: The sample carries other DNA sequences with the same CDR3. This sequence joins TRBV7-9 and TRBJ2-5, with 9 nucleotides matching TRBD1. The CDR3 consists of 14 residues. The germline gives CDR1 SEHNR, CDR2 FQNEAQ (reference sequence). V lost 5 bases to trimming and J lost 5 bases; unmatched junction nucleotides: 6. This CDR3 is CASSLTGGGETQYF. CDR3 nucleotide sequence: TGTGCCAGCAGCCTTACAGGGGGCGGGGAGACCCAGTACTTC.

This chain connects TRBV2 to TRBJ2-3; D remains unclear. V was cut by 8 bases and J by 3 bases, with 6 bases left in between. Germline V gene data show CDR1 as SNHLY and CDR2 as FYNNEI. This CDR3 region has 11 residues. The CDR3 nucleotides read TGTGCCAGCTTACGGACAGATACGCAGTATTTT. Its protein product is CASLRTDTQYF.

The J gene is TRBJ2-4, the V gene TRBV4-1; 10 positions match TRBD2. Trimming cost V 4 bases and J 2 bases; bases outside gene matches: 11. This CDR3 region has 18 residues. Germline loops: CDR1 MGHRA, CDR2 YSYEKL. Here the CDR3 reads CASSRVPLAGVTKNIQYF. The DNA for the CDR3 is TGCGCCAGCAGCCGAGTCCCTCTAGCGGGAGTAACCAAAAACATTCAGTACTTC.

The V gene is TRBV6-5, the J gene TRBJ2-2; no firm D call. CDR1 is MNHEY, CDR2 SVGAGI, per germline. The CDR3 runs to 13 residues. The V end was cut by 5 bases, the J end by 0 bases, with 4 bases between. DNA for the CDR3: TGTGCCAGCAGTGACACGAACACCGGGGAGCTGTTTTTT. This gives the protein CASSDTNTGELFF.

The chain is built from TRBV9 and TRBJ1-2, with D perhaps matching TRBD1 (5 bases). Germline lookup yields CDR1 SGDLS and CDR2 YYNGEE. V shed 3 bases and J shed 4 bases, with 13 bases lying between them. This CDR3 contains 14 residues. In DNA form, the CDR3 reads TGTGCCAGCAGCGGGTCAGGGCGGTCCTATGGCTACACCTTC. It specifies CASSGSGRSYGYTF.

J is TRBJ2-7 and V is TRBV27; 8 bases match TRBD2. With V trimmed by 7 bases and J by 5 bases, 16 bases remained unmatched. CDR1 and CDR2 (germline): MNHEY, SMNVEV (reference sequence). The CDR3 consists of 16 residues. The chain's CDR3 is CASNLRGVAGYHEQYF. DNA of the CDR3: TGTGCCAGCAATCTAAGAGGGGTAGCGGGGTACCACGAGCAGTACTTC.

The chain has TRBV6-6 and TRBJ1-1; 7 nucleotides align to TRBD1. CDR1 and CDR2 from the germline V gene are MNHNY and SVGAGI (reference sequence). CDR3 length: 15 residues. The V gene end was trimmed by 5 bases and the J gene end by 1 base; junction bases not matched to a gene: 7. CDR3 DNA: TGTGCCAGCAGTATTCACAGGGACAGGAACACTGAAGCTTTCTTT. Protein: CASSIHRDRNTEAFF.

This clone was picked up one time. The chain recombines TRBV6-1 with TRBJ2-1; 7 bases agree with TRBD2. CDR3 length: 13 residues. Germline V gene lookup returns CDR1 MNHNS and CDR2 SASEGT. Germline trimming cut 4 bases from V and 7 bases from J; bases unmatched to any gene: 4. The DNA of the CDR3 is TGTGCCAGCAGTGGGACTAGTTTAAATGAGCAGTTCTTC. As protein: CASSGTSLNEQFF.